This T cell receptor (beta chain) was sequenced for a study of cytomegalovirus exposure and HLA in healthy donors. This clone was seen a few times. PCR involved 60 Vbeta and 13 Jbeta primers. The data were produced by immunoSEQ multiplex PCR, yet TCRdb's version contains in-frame clones alone and is incomplete. The data contain 150,000 or so clones, over 60% of them singletons. Germline V gene lookup returns CDR1 MNHNS and CDR2 SASEGT. The CDR3 has 14 residues. V was clipped by 6 bases and J by 7 bases, with 18 bases between them. Sequenced: PBMCs. The chain uses TRBV6-1 and TRBJ1-2; unclear D gene. This sequence originates from a man aged 40-50 years in good health and CMV-seropositive. The CDR3: CASSRPLEGGGYTF. CDR3 DNA sequence: TGTGCCAGCAGCCGCCCCTTGGAAGGCGGTGGCTACACCTTC.